The 18 T cell receptor beta chains below all came from one sample that was sequenced in a study of early T cells in non-severe SARS-CoV-2 infection. A single record per CDR3 protein comes from TCRdb applying MiXCR to the 5' RACE reads. Here the sample spans 100,000 to 130,000 distinct CDR3 sequences, about an eighth being singletons. The sample was whole blood. The source is an adult who was a healthcare worker with PCR-confirmed SARS-CoV-2 infection or an uninfected control (not recorded which).

There are a few counts of this clonotype. This chain uses TRBV3-1 with TRBJ2-7; perhaps D is TRBD1 or TRBD2 (5 bases each). V dropped 1 base and J dropped 0 bases, with 19 bases sitting between them. The CDR3 is 18 residues long. Germline CDR1 is LGHDT and CDR2 is YNNKEL (reference sequence). In DNA form, the CDR3 reads TGTGCCAGCAGCCAAGGAGGGGCAGGGCAGGCGAGCTCCTACGAGCAGTACTTC. Protein product: CASSQGGAGQASSYEQYF.

V usage is TRBV5-1 and J usage is TRBJ1-1; D gene uncertain. Germline values: CDR1 SGHRS, CDR2 YFSETQ. The V gene lost 1 base and the J gene lost 4 bases, with 17 bases spanning the gap. CDR3 length: 16 residues. The CDR3 coding sequence is TGCGCCAGCAGCTTGAACGAGATAGGGATCGGCACTGAAGCTTTCTTT. Protein sequence: CASSLNEIGIGTEAFF.

This clonotype was seen only a few times. The rearrangement uses TRBV28 and TRBJ1-3; D remains ambiguous. V was cut by 6 bases and J by 4 bases, with 10 bases left in between. CDR1 MDHEN and CDR2 SYDVKM come from the germline V gene. The CDR3 length is 13 residues. The CDR3 DNA reads TGTGCCAGCAGGCCCATACAGGGAAACACCATATATTTT. This gives the protein CASRPIQGNTIYF.

The J gene is TRBJ2-3, the V gene TRBV29-1, with D hard to call. Trimming stripped 6 bases from V and 0 bases from J, with 13 bases between. CDR1 and CDR2 from the germline V gene are SQVTM and ANQGSEA. The CDR3 runs to 14 residues. CDR3 protein: CSVAGPSSTDTQYF. The CDR3 DNA reads TGCAGCGTCGCAGGACCTTCTAGCACAGATACGCAGTATTTT.

This clonotype was seen ten or more times. The chain combines TRBV12-3 or TRBV12-4 with TRBJ1-5; D gene ambiguous. CDR3 length equals 14 residues. V dropped 3 bases and J dropped 6 bases, with 12 bases sitting between them. DNA of the CDR3: TGTGCCAGCAGTTTGGCGGGAGCCCCTCAGCCCCAGCATTTT. Its protein is CASSLAGAPQPQHF.

This clonotype qualifies as medium-sized. This chain uses TRBV20-1 with TRBJ2-2; D uncertain. The CDR3 has 14 amino acids. Germline V gene data show CDR1 as DFQATT and CDR2 as SNEGSKA (reference sequence). The V gene lost 4 bases and the J gene lost 5 bases, with 14 bases spanning the gap. CDR3 in DNA: TGCAGTGCTACCCTCCAGATGCGGACCGGGGAGCTGTTTTTT. Translated: CSATLQMRTGELFF.

This clonotype was seen just once. This sequence joins TRBV9 and TRBJ1-1; D gene uncertain. Germline-derived CDR1 and CDR2 are SGDLS and YYNGEE. The V end was cut by 4 bases, the J end by 1 base, with 11 bases between. The CDR3 extends over 14 amino acids. The CDR3 coding sequence is TGTGCCAGCAGCTCCCACCACGGGAACACTGAAGCTTTCTTT. This encodes CASSSHHGNTEAFF.

This clonotype was observed a few times. V usage is TRBV7-8 and J usage is TRBJ2-3; 12 positions match TRBD2. J gave up 4 bases and V 5 bases, and 7 bases lay outside the gene matches. Germline V gives CDR1 SGHVS, CDR2 FQNEAQ. There are 16 residues in the CDR3. The CDR3 nucleotides read TGTGCCAGCAGCATCCTGACTAGCGGGAGTGCAGATACGCAGTATTTT. The encoded protein is CASSILTSGSADTQYF.

This clonotype was detected once. The chain joins TRBV5-6 to TRBJ1-6, with TRBD1 identical over 9 bases. The CDR3 covers 14 residues. The V segment lost 6 bases and the J segment 13 bases; nucleotides outside the gene matches: 11. Germline CDR1 and CDR2: SGHDT and YYEEEE. CDR3 sequence reads: CASTSDRGHFPLHF. CDR3 bases: TGTGCCAGCACCTCGGACAGGGGCCATTTCCCCCTCCACTTT.

This clonotype has ten or more counts. This chain connects TRBV7-8 to TRBJ2-5; possibly TRBD1 for D (6 bases). V was shortened by 5 bases and J by 0 bases, with 10 bases between the two germline ends. Germline CDR1 reads SGHVS; CDR2 reads FQNEAQ. This CDR3 is 14 amino acids long. The CDR3 loop reads CASSQGQHQETQYF. Here the CDR3 DNA reads TGTGCCAGCAGCCAAGGACAGCACCAAGAGACCCAGTACTTC. Filled out from reference TRBV7-8 and TRBJ2-5, the complete variable domain reads GAGVSQSPRYKVAKRGQDVALRCDPISGHVSLFWYQQALGQGPEFLTYFQNEAQLDKSGLPSDRFFAERPEGSVSTLKIQRTQQEDSAVYLCASSQGQHQETQYFGPGTRLLVL.

In this sample, this clonotype turned up many times. V usage is TRBV11-2 and J usage is TRBJ2-3; 8 nucleotides align to TRBD2. V lost 5 bases, J lost 5 bases, and 15 bases stayed unmatched. Germline values: CDR1 SGHAT, CDR2 FQNNGV. The CDR3 has 17 amino acids. This CDR3 reads CASSTGPGLGSRDTQYF. CDR3 nucleotides: TGTGCCAGCAGCACAGGCCCGGGACTAGGTTCTCGAGATACGCAGTATTTT. The full variable domain, its missing parts supplied by reference TRBV11-2 and TRBJ2-3, is EAGVAQSPRYKIIEKRQSVAFWCNPISGHATLYWYQQILGQGPKLLIQFQNNGVVDDSQLPKDRFSAERLKGVDSTLKIQPAKLEDSAVYLCASSTGPGLGSRDTQYFGPGTRLTVL.

This clonotype has ten or more counts. The chain is built from TRBV5-5 and TRBJ2-2, with TRBD1 matching over 7 bases. With V trimmed by 3 bases and J by 3 bases, 2 bases remained unmatched. The CDR3 has 14 amino acids. Germline-derived CDR1 and CDR2 are SGHKS and YYEKEE (reference sequence). The CDR3 is CASSSTGDTGELFF. The CDR3 region has the DNA TGTGCCAGCAGCTCAACAGGGGACACCGGGGAGCTGTTTTTT.

This clonotype was counted many times. The chain recombines TRBV28 with TRBJ2-7, with 8 bases identical to TRBD1. Germline CDR1 MDHEN, CDR2 SYDVKM. The CDR3 is 16 amino acids. V lost 1 base to trimming and J lost 6 bases; unmatched junction nucleotides: 11. This CDR3 is CASSLYEGTGPCEQYF. DNA of the CDR3: TGTGCCAGCAGTTTATACGAGGGGACAGGCCCCTGCGAGCAGTACTTC.

In this sample, this clonotype turned up a few times. V usage is TRBV3-1 and J usage is TRBJ2-5, with D perhaps TRBD2 (6 bases). The germline CDR1 and CDR2 sequences are LGHDT and YNNKEL (reference sequence). This CDR3 spans 15 amino acids. Trimming left V 4 bases short and J 4 bases short, with 16 bases between. CDR3 sequence reads: CASSLRLVRGETQYF. CDR3 DNA sequence: TGTGCCAGCAGCCTTAGACTAGTGAGAGGAGAGACCCAGTACTTC.

Only a few counts were recorded for this clonotype. The chain carries TRBV29-1 and TRBJ2-7; D gene ambiguous. Germline assignment: CDR1 SQVTM and CDR2 ANQGSEA. This CDR3 spans 15 amino acids. The V gene lost 6 bases and the J gene lost 1 base, with 19 bases spanning the gap. CDR3 DNA: TGCAGCGTCCGGGCGACACATTCTGTATCCTACGAGCAGTACTTC. Translation gives CSVRATHSVSYEQYF.

This clonotype occurred a few times. This sequence joins TRBV20-1 and TRBJ2-7; D is perhaps TRBD2 (6 bases). There are 16 residues in the CDR3. V dropped 4 bases and J dropped 3 bases, with 22 bases sitting between them. Germline CDR1 and CDR2: DFQATT and SNEGSKA (reference sequence). In nucleotides, the CDR3 is TGCAGTGCTACTCGTTCCCACCGGGACTTCCACTACGAGCAGTACTTC. Encoded protein: CSATRSHRDFHYEQYF.

A few counts support this clonotype. The CDR3 coding sequence is TGTGCCAGCAGCCCTAGGGACAGGGCCCATGTTAACTATGGCTACACCTTC. The encoded protein is CASSPRDRAHVNYGYTF. The rearrangement joins TRBV11-2 to TRBJ1-2, with 9 bases lining up with TRBD1. The CDR3 totals 17 residues. V trimming: 5 bases; J trimming: 1 base; junction bases outside the gene matches: 11. Germline CDR1 is SGHAT and CDR2 is FQNNGV.

V and J are TRBV18 and TRBJ2-1; D is undetermined. V shed 5 bases and J shed 5 bases, with 16 bases lying between them. The CDR3 is made up of 15 amino acids. CDR1 is KGHSH, CDR2 LQKENI, per germline. CDR3 in amino acids: CASSSDTTLNNEQFF. The CDR3 coding sequence is TGTGCCAGCTCATCAGACACCACCCTCAACAATGAGCAGTTCTTC.